These 32 T cell receptor beta chains originate from one sample sequenced in a study of T-cell memory formation after mild COVID-19. TCRdb passed the 5' RACE reads through MiXCR, listing each CDR3 protein once. The profile covers roughly 150,000 distinct CDR3 sequences, with about 14% appearing a single time and around 14% taken by the ten largest. Material for sequencing was PBMCs or a T cell subset sorted from them (not recorded which). The receptor set was obtained from an adult woman who had mild COVID-19 (a few samples of this study predate the infection). Cell type and time point are not known.

This chain uses TRBV5-1 with TRBJ1-6; TRBD1 matches 7 bases. In germline, CDR1 is SGHRS, CDR2 YFSETQ. V was clipped by 0 bases and J by 7 bases; unmatched bases: 4. The CDR3 covers 15 residues. CDR3 loop: CASSLGDRTNSPLHF. CDR3 sequence (DNA): TGCGCCAGCAGCTTGGGGGACAGAACAAATTCACCCCTCCACTTT.

The chain combines TRBV11-3 with TRBJ2-1, with D maybe TRBD2 (5 bases). V lost 2 bases, J lost 4 bases, and 12 bases lay in between. There are 15 residues in the CDR3. Germline V gene data show CDR1 as SGHNT and CDR2 as YENEEA. The CDR3 DNA reads as TGTGCCAGCAGCTTATCGGCAGCGGCTTACAATGAGCAGTTCTTC. Protein: CASSLSAAAYNEQFF.

Comments on this clonotype: The junction and the germline gene differ at one end; a read error may be behind it. The J gene is TRBJ1-5, the V gene TRBV6-5, with unresolved D. Germline V gene sequence: CDR1 MNHEY, CDR2 SVGAGI. The CDR3 sequence is 13 residues long. CDR3 region: CASGSRANQHQHF. The DNA of the CDR3 is TGTGCCAGCGGGTCGAGGGCTAATCAGCACCAGCATTTT.

In this sample, this clonotype turned up a few times. The chain links TRBV20-1 to TRBJ2-3, with D uncertain. V dropped 1 base and J dropped 0 bases, with 11 bases sitting between them. CDR3 size: 15 residues. Germline assignment: CDR1 DFQATT and CDR2 SNEGSKA (reference sequence). CDR3 coding DNA: TGCAGTGCTAGAGTTGTGGGCAGAAGCACAGATACGCAGTATTTT. This gives the protein CSARVVGRSTDTQYF.

The gene calls are TRBV12-3 or TRBV12-4 and TRBJ1-5; tentative D call: TRBD1 (5 bases). V lost 7 bases and J 0 bases, leaving 13 bases between the germline ends. The CDR3 is made up of 15 amino acids. DNA of the CDR3: TGTGCCAGCAAACAGACAGTTAATAGCAATCAGCCCCAGCATTTT. Translation gives CASKQTVNSNQPQHF.

This clonotype was found a few times. V gene TRBV7-8 combines with J gene TRBJ2-6; a possible D gene is TRBD2 (5 bases). Germline CDR1 SGHVS, CDR2 FQNEAQ. CDR3 length: 19 residues. V gave up 1 base and J gave up 0 bases, with 16 bases separating them. The chain's CDR3 is CASSLVSGRVSSGANVLTF. The CDR3 nucleotides are TGTGCCAGCAGCTTAGTTTCTGGGAGAGTGAGCTCTGGGGCCAACGTCCTGACTTTC.

This clonotype has ten or more counts. The V and J genes are TRBV5-1 and TRBJ2-1; no reliable D call. V lost 0 bases and J lost 6, with 7 bases in between. Germline lookup yields CDR1 SGHRS and CDR2 YFSETQ. The CDR3 extends over 13 amino acids. The CDR3 protein is CASSLGHLNEQFF. DNA for the CDR3: TGCGCCAGCAGCTTGGGGCACCTCAATGAGCAGTTCTTC.

In its sample, this clonotype was seen a few times. The CDR3 region has the DNA TGTGCCAGCAGCCAAGATACGGGACAGTACTATGGCTACACCTTC. This encodes CASSQDTGQYYGYTF. This rearrangement joins TRBV4-2 to TRBJ1-2; 7 nucleotides line up with TRBD1. Per the germline V gene, CDR1 is LGHNA and CDR2 is YNFKEQ. J lost 3 bases, V lost 0 bases, and 4 bases had no gene match. This CDR3 has 15 amino acids.

This clonotype was counted only a few times. The V call is TRBV5-5, the J call TRBJ2-7; the match to TRBD1 covers 7 bases. Germline CDR1 SGHKS, CDR2 YYEKEE (reference sequence). The CDR3 sequence is 13 residues long. V gave up 0 bases and J gave up 6 bases; unmatched junction bases: 3. The CDR3 DNA follows: TGTGCCAGCAGCTTGGGACAGGGCCGCGAGCAGTACTTC. Its translation: CASSLGQGREQYF.

This clonotype turned up a few times. The chain carries TRBV7-6 and TRBJ2-2; D unresolved. The CDR3 spans 13 residues. From germline, CDR1 is SGHVS and CDR2 FNYEAQ. Trimming removed 2 bases at V and 5 bases at J, with 6 bases between. CDR3 residues: CASSLQRTGELFF. DNA for the CDR3: TGTGCCAGCAGCTTACAGAGGACCGGGGAGCTGTTTTTT.

The V gene is TRBV5-6, the J gene TRBJ2-7; no clear D. The ends were cut back, 0 bases at V and 2 bases at J, with 18 bases in the middle. Per germline, CDR1 SGHDT and CDR2 YYEEEE. The CDR3 totals 17 residues. CDR3 residues: CASSLAQGPLIAYEQYF. Here the CDR3 DNA reads TGTGCCAGCAGCTTGGCCCAAGGGCCACTAATCGCCTACGAGCAGTACTTC.

The chain links TRBV7-2 to TRBJ2-1; D remains ambiguous. The CDR3 contains 14 residues. V was trimmed by 1 base and J by 3 bases, leaving 7 bases between them. Looked up from germline, CDR1 is SGHTA and CDR2 is FQGNSA. CDR3 sequence reads: CASSLDSFYNEQFF. CDR3 sequence (DNA): TGTGCCAGCAGCTTAGATAGCTTCTACAATGAGCAGTTCTTC. Looking up the rest from reference TRBV7-2 and TRBJ2-1 gives the full variable domain: GAGVSQSPSNKVTEKGKDVELRCDPISGHTALYWYRQSLGQGLEFLIYFQGNSAPDKSGLPSDRFSAERTGGSVSTLTIQRTQQEDSAVYLCASSLDSFYNEQFFGPGTRLTVL.

In the case of this clonotype: A much bigger clone sits one base away, suggesting this may be a read error. The chain uses TRBV7-9 and TRBJ2-1, with 9 nucleotides matching TRBD1. This CDR3 is 15 amino acids long. The V gene's germline CDR1 is SEHNR and CDR2 FQNEAQ (reference sequence). J lost 2 bases, V lost 6 bases, and 5 bases had no gene match. The CDR3 reads CASSHTGGAYNEQFF. CDR3 bases: TGTGCCAGCAGTCACACAGGGGGCGCCTACAATGAGCAGTTCTTC.

This clonotype was detected a few times. This chain uses TRBV5-1 with TRBJ2-6; D not certain. CDR3 size: 15 residues. Trimming stripped 1 base from V and 2 bases from J, with 7 bases between. Germline V gene sequence: CDR1 SGHRS, CDR2 YFSETQ. CDR3 DNA: TGCGCCAGCAGCTTGCAAGGGCCTGGGGCCAACGTCCTGACTTTC. It encodes CASSLQGPGANVLTF.

The chain employs TRBV7-9 and TRBJ2-1; D may be TRBD1 (5 bases). V lost 1 base and J 5 bases, leaving 9 bases between the germline ends. Germline lookup yields CDR1 SEHNR and CDR2 FQNEAQ (reference sequence). The CDR3 has 14 amino acids. CDR3 in amino acids: CASSLEGINNEQFF. CDR3 bases: TGTGCCAGCAGCTTAGAGGGGATTAACAATGAGCAGTTCTTC. The variable domain in full, with the rest retrieved from reference TRBV7-9 and TRBJ2-1, is DTGVSQNPRHKITKRGQNVTFRCDPISEHNRLYWYRQTLGQGPEFLTYFQNEAQLEKSRLLSDRFSAERPKGSFSTLEIQRTEQGDSAMYLCASSLEGINNEQFFGPGTRLTVL.

The chain is built from TRBV19 and TRBJ2-3; 14 nucleotides match TRBD2. With 5 bases clipped from V and 4 bases from J, the junction kept 5 bases outside the gene matches. The CDR3 extends over 16 amino acids. Germline-derived CDR1 and CDR2 are LNHDA and SQIVND (reference sequence). CDR3 DNA sequence: TGTGCCAGTAGTGGGACTAGCGGGAGAGTTGCAGATACGCAGTATTTT. It codes for CASSGTSGRVADTQYF.

The V and J genes are TRBV19 and TRBJ2-3; D is possibly TRBD1 or TRBD2 (5 bases each). Germline values: CDR1 LNHDA, CDR2 SQIVND (reference sequence). CDR3 length equals 15 residues. Between the trimmed V and J ends, which lost 8 bases and 4 bases, there was a span of 19 bases. The CDR3 loop is CASSAIGGSPDTQYF. The CDR3 DNA reads as TGTGCCAGTTCCGCCATTGGGGGAAGCCCAGATACGCAGTATTTT.

The chain links TRBV9 to TRBJ2-2, with TRBD1 identical over 7 bases. Germline CDR1 is SGDLS and CDR2 is YYNGEE. CDR3 length: 14 amino acids. With 3 bases clipped from V and 4 bases from J, the junction kept 3 bases outside the gene matches. For the CDR3, the DNA is TGTGCCAGCAGCGCGACAGGGCGCACCGGGGAGCTGTTTTTT. It translates to CASSATGRTGELFF.

This clonotype has a handful of counts. The rearrangement uses TRBV27 and TRBJ2-5, with TRBD2 as a possible D gene (6 bases). Trimming took 1 base from V and 5 from J, leaving 17 bases between them. There are 16 residues in the CDR3. Per the germline V gene, CDR1 is MNHEY and CDR2 is SMNVEV (reference sequence). CDR3 protein: CASSLYSSVVPETQYF. The CDR3 DNA is TGTGCCAGCAGTTTATATTCTAGCGTTGTCCCGGAGACCCAGTACTTC.

This clonotype was found many times. The CDR3: CACGMDRPYEQYF. In nucleotides, the CDR3 is TGTGCCTGCGGGATGGACAGACCCTACGAGCAGTACTTC. This sequence joins TRBV30 and TRBJ2-7, with D possibly TRBD1 on 6 matching bases. The CDR3 consists of 13 residues. Germline loops: CDR1 GTSNPN, CDR2 SVGIG (reference sequence). V gave up 6 bases and J gave up 2 bases, with 14 bases separating them.

This chain connects TRBV7-2 to TRBJ2-2; perhaps TRBD2 as D (5 bases). V lost 5 bases and J lost 1, with 8 bases in between. Germline-derived CDR1 and CDR2 are SGHTA and FQGNSA. CDR3 length: 14 residues. The CDR3: CASSRRKNTGELFF. CDR3 sequence (DNA): TGTGCCAGCAGCCGGAGGAAGAACACCGGGGAGCTGTTTTTT.

The chain employs TRBV29-1 and TRBJ2-7; 11 bases agree with TRBD1. The germline V gene encodes CDR1 SQVTM and CDR2 ANQGSEA. The ends lost 6 bases at V and 2 bases at J; junction bases unmatched: 3. CDR3 length: 13 amino acids. In nucleotides, the CDR3 is TGCAGCGTGAGGGACAGGGGGGCCTACGAGCAGTACTTC. Amino acids: CSVRDRGAYEQYF.

This clonotype turned up a few times. The CDR3 spells CSVAFSPNQPQHF. The CDR3 nucleotides are TGCAGCGTTGCGTTCTCCCCGAATCAGCCCCAGCATTTT. The chain has TRBV29-1 and TRBJ1-5; no clear D. The CDR3 is 13 residues long. Germline V gene lookup returns CDR1 SQVTM and CDR2 ANQGSEA. Trimming took 4 bases from V and 4 from J, leaving 11 bases between them.

V usage is TRBV5-1 and J usage is TRBJ2-1, with a tentative D call TRBD1 (6 bases). V lost 0 bases, J lost 10 bases, and 17 bases lay in between. Per germline, CDR1 SGHRS and CDR2 YFSETQ. There are 15 residues in the CDR3. DNA of the CDR3: TGCGCCAGCAGCTTGGAAGGGGGATTTGTAAGGGAGCAGTTCTTC. Protein: CASSLEGGFVREQFF.

With respect to this clonotype: At one end, the junction sequence differs from germline, possibly due to a read error. DNA for the CDR3: TGTGACATCAGTGAGGAGCGGGATGAGCAGTTCTTC. Residues: CDISEERDEQFF. The chain has TRBV10-3 and TRBJ2-1, with a weak D call TRBD2 (6 bases). This CDR3 contains 12 residues. Germline V gene data show CDR1 as ENHRY and CDR2 as SYGVKD.

J is TRBJ2-7 and V is TRBV5-1; 7 bases map to TRBD1. The germline CDR1 and CDR2 sequences are SGHRS and YFSETQ. The V gene end was trimmed by 0 bases and the J gene end by 5 bases; junction bases not matched to a gene: 8. This CDR3 spans 15 amino acids. The CDR3 region has the DNA TGCGCCAGCAGCTTGGCCGGGCAGGGGGTCCACGAGCAGTACTTC. Translation: CASSLAGQGVHEQYF.

This clonotype occurred a few times. The genes are TRBV24-1 and TRBJ2-5; 8 bases agree with TRBD1. Germline V gene lookup returns CDR1 KGHDR and CDR2 SFDVKD. The CDR3 totals 15 residues. V was clipped by 4 bases and J by 0 bases; unmatched bases: 3. CDR3 amino acids: CATSDRDRHQETQYF. For the CDR3, the DNA is TGTGCCACCAGTGACCGGGACAGGCACCAAGAGACCCAGTACTTC.

This clonotype turned up a few times. The chain joins TRBV6-6 to TRBJ2-4; 13 bases match TRBD2. The CDR3 is 18 amino acids. V shed 8 bases, J shed 0 bases, and the junction held 10 bases outside the gene matches. The germline V gene has CDR1 MNHNY and CDR2 SVGAGI (reference sequence). The CDR3 sequence is CASQGLAGILTAKNIQYF. CDR3 DNA: TGTGCCAGCCAGGGACTAGCGGGAATTCTTACAGCCAAAAACATTCAGTACTTC.

The chain links TRBV9 to TRBJ2-2; 12 bases line up with TRBD2. J gave up 6 bases and V 1 base, and 4 bases lay outside the gene matches. The CDR3 consists of 16 residues. CDR1 is SGDLS, CDR2 YYNGEE, per germline. The DNA of the CDR3 is TGTGCCAGCAGCGTACAGACTAGCGGGGGACCCGGGGAGCTGTTTTTT. Amino acids: CASSVQTSGGPGELFF.

This clonotype was picked up a small number of times. This chain joins TRBV5-4 and TRBJ2-1; 10 positions match TRBD2. Germline values: CDR1 SGHNT, CDR2 YYREEE (reference sequence). V gave up 0 bases and J gave up 15 bases; unmatched junction bases: 12. CDR3 length equals 15 residues. CDR3 sequence reads: CASSLVGDLAGVLFF. As DNA, the CDR3 is TGTGCCAGCAGCTTGGTTGGGGACCTAGCGGGAGTTCTGTTCTTC.

This rearrangement joins TRBV12-3 or TRBV12-4 to TRBJ2-1, with TRBD2 identical over 10 bases. This CDR3 region has 15 residues. V lost 6 bases to trimming and J lost 7 bases; unmatched junction nucleotides: 9. The CDR3 protein is CASRRAGGPGNEQFF. The DNA for the CDR3 is TGTGCCAGCAGGCGAGCGGGGGGGCCTGGGAATGAGCAGTTCTTC.

This clonotype was counted only a few times. Sequence at one end of the junction differs from germline and may be a read error. The chain is built from TRBV7-2 and TRBJ2-1, with D possibly matching TRBD1 (7 bases). Germline CDR1 and CDR2: SGHTA and FQGNSA. There are 10 residues in the CDR3. CDR3 region: CASSGQGGVF. The CDR3 DNA follows: TGTGCCAGCAGCGGCCAGGGGGGAGTCTTC. Full variable domain (missing parts from reference TRBV7-2 and TRBJ2-1): GAGVSQSPSNKVTEKGKDVELRCDPISGHTALYWYRQSLGQGLEFLIYFQGNSAPDKSGLPSDRFSAERTGGSVSTLTIQRTQQEDSAVYLCASSGQGGVFGPGTRLTVL.